Each of the 8 T cell receptor beta chains below was sequenced from the same sample in a study of blood T cell repertoires in COVID-19. Clones were sequenced by immunoSEQ multiplex PCR, and TCRdb holds only the in-frame ones, with some missing. The sample carries more than 400,000 clones, about 90% recorded once. The sequencing input was PBMCs or T cells enriched from blood (not recorded which). The source is a man younger than 35 who had recovered from COVID-19.

V gene TRBV3-1 (or the pseudogene TRBV3-2) combines with J gene TRBJ2-3; D possibly corresponds to TRBD2 (7 bases). Trimming removed 4 bases at V and 4 bases at J, with 18 bases between. The CDR3 covers 16 residues. Germline assignment: CDR1 LGHDT and CDR2 YNNKEL (reference sequence). Here the CDR3 reads CASSPAGGRASDTQYF. CDR3 in DNA: TGTGCCAGCAGCCCCGCCGGGGGGCGGGCTTCAGATACGCAGTATTTT.

J is TRBJ2-2 and V is TRBV10-1, with D possibly TRBD1 on 6 matching bases. The CDR3 runs 14 residues. Germline assignment: CDR1 WNHNN and CDR2 SYGVQD (reference sequence). V was cut by 6 bases and J by 5 bases, with 13 bases left in between. CDR3 loop: CASSPDSSTGELFF. DNA of the CDR3: TGCGCCAGCAGCCCGGACAGTTCGACCGGGGAGCTGTTTTTT.

The chain couples TRBV27 to TRBJ1-5; 11 nucleotides match TRBD1. Germline CDR1 MNHEY, CDR2 SMNVEV (reference sequence). The J segment lost 6 bases and the V segment lost 5 bases, leaving 3 bases of the junction unmatched. This CDR3 region has 14 residues. The CDR3 coding sequence is TGTGCCAGCAGTACCGGGACAGGGGGTCAGCCCCAGCATTTT. Translation: CASSTGTGGQPQHF.

The V and J genes are TRBV10-3 and TRBJ2-3; 9 bases are a match to TRBD2. The CDR3 is made up of 17 amino acids. The V and J ends lost 4 bases and 5 bases, in that order; junction bases with no gene match: 13. The germline gives CDR1 ENHRY, CDR2 SYGVKD. The CDR3 sequence is CAISGAGGPRSGDTQYF. Here the CDR3 DNA reads TGTGCCATCAGTGGGGCGGGAGGGCCGAGGTCGGGAGATACGCAGTATTTT.

The rearrangement uses TRBV12-5 and TRBJ1-2; D gene uncertain. The germline V and J ends were trimmed by 3 bases and 5 bases, with 13 bases remaining between them. The CDR3 is 14 amino acids. CDR1 is LGHNT and CDR2 is FRNRAP in the germline V gene. The DNA of the CDR3 is TGTGCTAGTGGTTTTTGGCGTTGGGCTTATGGCTACACCTTC. Translation: CASGFWRWAYGYTF.

The count of this clone is one. The chain employs TRBV7-9 and TRBJ2-2, with D tentatively TRBD1 (6 bases). CDR3 length: 16 residues. V was shortened by 1 base and J by 1 base, with 10 bases between the two germline ends. Germline V CDR1 and CDR2: SEHNR, FQNEAQ (reference sequence). CDR3 in amino acids: CASSLGVTGNTGELFF. CDR3 bases: TGTGCCAGCAGCTTAGGGGTGACAGGGAACACCGGGGAGCTGTTTTTT.

The gene calls are TRBV5-1 and TRBJ2-7, with D tentatively TRBD1 (7 bases). Trimming left V 4 bases short and J 0 bases short, with 17 bases between. This CDR3 spans 16 amino acids. Germline V gives CDR1 SGHRS, CDR2 YFSETQ. The CDR3 is CASSQGGFRDSYEQYF. CDR3 sequence (DNA): TGCGCCAGCAGCCAGGGGGGCTTCAGGGACTCCTACGAGCAGTACTTC.

The rearrangement links TRBV7-9 to TRBJ1-1; no definite D call. Trimming pared 1 base from V and 4 bases from J, leaving 19 bases between. The CDR3 covers 17 residues. Germline V gives CDR1 SEHNR, CDR2 FQNEAQ (reference sequence). Written as DNA, the CDR3 is TGTGCCAGCAGCTTAGACCCTGGCGGAGCCTGGAGCACTGAAGCTTTCTTT. Translating it yields CASSLDPGGAWSTEAFF. Looking up the rest from reference TRBV7-9 and TRBJ1-1 gives the full variable domain: DTGVSQNPRHKITKRGQNVTFRCDPISEHNRLYWYRQTLGQGPEFLTYFQNEAQLEKSRLLSDRFSAERPKGSFSTLEIQRTEQGDSAMYLCASSLDPGGAWSTEAFFGQGTRLTVV.